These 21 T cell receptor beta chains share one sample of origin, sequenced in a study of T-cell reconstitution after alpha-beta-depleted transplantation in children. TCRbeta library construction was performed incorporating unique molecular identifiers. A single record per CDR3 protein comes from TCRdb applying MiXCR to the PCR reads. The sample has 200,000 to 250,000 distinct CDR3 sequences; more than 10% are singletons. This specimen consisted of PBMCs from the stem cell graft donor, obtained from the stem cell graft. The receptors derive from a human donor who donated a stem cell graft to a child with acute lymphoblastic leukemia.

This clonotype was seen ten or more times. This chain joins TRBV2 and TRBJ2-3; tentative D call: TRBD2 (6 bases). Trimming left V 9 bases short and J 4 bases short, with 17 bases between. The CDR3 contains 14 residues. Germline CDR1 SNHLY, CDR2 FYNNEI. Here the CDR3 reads CASRGTPGPDTQYF. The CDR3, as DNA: TGTGCCAGTCGGGGGACCCCTGGACCAGATACGCAGTATTTT. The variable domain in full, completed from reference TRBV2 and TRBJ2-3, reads EPEVTQTPSHQVTQMGQEVILRCVPISNHLYFYWYRQILGQKVEFLVSFYNNEISEKSEIFDDQFSVERPDGSNFTLKIRSTKLEDSAMYFCASRGTPGPDTQYFGPGTRLTVL.

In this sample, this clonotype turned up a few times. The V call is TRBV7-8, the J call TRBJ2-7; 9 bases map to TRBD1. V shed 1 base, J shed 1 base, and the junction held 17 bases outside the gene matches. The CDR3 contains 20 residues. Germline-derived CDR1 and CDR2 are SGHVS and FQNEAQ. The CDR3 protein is CASSLGPGQGSMVRSYEQYF. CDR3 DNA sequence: TGTGCCAGCAGCTTAGGACCGGGACAGGGCTCTATGGTACGTTCCTACGAGCAGTACTTC.

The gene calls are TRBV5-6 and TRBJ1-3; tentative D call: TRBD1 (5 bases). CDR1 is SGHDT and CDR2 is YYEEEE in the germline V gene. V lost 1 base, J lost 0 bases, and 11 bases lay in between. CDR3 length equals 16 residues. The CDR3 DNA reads TGTGCCAGCAGCTTGAGTCCAGGGACCTCTGGAAACACCATATATTTT. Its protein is CASSLSPGTSGNTIYF.

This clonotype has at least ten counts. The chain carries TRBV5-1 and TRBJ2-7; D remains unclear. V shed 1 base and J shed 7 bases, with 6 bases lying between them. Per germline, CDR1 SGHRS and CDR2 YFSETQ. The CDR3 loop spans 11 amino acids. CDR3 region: CASSLREEQYF. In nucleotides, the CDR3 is TGCGCCAGCAGCTTGAGAGAGGAGCAGTACTTC.

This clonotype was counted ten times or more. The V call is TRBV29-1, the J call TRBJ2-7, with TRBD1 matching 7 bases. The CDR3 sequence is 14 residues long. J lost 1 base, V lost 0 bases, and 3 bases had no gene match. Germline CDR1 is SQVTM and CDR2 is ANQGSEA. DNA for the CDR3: TGCAGCGTTGAAGATGGGACAGAGTCCTACGAGCAGTACTTC. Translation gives CSVEDGTESYEQYF.

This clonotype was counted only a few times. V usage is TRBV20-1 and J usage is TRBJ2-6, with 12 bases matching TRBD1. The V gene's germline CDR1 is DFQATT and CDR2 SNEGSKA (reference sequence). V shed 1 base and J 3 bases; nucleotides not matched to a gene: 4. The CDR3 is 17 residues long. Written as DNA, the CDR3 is TGCAGTGCTAGAGCGGGACAGGGGGCGCGTGGGGCCAACGTCCTGACTTTC. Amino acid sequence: CSARAGQGARGANVLTF.

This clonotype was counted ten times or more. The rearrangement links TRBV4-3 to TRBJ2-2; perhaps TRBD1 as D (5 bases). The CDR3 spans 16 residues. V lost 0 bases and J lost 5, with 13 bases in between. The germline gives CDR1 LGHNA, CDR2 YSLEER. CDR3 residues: CASSQDPQGRTGELFF. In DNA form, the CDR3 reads TGCGCCAGCAGCCAAGATCCCCAGGGTCGGACCGGGGAGCTGTTTTTT.

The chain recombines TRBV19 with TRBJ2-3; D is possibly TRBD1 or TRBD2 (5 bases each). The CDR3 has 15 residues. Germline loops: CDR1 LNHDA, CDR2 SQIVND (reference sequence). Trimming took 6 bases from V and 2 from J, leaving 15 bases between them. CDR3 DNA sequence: TGTGCCAGTAGCTCAGGGACGGCCTACACAGATACGCAGTATTTT. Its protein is CASSSGTAYTDTQYF.

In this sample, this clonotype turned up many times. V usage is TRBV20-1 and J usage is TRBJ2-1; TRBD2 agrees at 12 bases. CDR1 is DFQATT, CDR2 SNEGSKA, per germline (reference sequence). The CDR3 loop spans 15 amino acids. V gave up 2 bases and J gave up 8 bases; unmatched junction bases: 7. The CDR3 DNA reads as TGCAGTGCTAGAAATCTAGCGGGAGGGCCGGATGAGCAGTTCTTC. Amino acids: CSARNLAGGPDEQFF.

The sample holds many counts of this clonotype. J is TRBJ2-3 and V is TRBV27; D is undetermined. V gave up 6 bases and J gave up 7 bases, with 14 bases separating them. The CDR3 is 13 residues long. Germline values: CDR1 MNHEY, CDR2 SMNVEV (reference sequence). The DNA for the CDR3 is TGTGCCAGCAGACCCCCCGGTCCCCATACGCAGTATTTT. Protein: CASRPPGPHTQYF.

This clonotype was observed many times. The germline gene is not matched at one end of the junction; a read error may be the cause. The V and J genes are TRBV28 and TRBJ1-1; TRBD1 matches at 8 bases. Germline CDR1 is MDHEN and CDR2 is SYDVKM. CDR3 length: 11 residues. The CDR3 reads CASSLGTGRTF. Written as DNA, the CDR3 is TGTGCCAGCAGCCTCGGGACAGGTCGAACCTTT.

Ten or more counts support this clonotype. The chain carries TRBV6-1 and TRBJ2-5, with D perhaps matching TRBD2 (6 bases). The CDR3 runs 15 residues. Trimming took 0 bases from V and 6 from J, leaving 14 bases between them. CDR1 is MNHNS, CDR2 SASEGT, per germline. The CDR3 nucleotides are TGTGCCAGCAGTGAAGCGCGGGGAAGTATGAAGACCCAGTACTTC. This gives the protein CASSEARGSMKTQYF.

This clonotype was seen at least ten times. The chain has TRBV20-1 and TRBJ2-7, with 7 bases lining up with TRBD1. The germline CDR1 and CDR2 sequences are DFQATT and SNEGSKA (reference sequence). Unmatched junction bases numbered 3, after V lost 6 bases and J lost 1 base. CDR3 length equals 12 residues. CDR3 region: CSARGQSYEQYF. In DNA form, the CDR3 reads TGCAGTGCCCGGGGACAGTCCTACGAGCAGTACTTC.

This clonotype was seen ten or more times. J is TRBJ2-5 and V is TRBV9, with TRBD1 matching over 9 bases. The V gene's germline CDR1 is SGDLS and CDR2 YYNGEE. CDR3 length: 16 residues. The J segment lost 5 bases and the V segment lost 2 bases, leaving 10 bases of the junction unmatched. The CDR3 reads CASSVRPGTGKETQYF. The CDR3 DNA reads TGTGCCAGCAGCGTCCGTCCCGGGACAGGGAAGGAGACCCAGTACTTC.

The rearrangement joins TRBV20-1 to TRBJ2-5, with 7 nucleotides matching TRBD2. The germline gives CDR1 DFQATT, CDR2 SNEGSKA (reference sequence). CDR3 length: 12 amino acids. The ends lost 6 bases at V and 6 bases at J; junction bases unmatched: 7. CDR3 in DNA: TGCAGTGCGGAGCGGGAATCGAAGACCCAGTACTTC. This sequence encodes CSAERESKTQYF.

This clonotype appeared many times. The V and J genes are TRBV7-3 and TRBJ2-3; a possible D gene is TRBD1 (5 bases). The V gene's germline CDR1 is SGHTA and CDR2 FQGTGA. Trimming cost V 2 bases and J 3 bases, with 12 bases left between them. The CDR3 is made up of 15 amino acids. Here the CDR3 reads CASSLGSGRTDTQYF. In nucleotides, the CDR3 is TGTGCCAGCAGCTTAGGGTCAGGGCGTACAGATACGCAGTATTTT.

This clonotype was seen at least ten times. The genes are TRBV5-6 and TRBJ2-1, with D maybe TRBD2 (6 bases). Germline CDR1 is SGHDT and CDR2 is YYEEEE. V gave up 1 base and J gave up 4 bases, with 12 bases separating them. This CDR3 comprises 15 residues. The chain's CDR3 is CASSLRPSVYNEQFF. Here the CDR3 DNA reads TGTGCCAGCAGCTTGCGGCCTAGCGTATACAATGAGCAGTTCTTC.

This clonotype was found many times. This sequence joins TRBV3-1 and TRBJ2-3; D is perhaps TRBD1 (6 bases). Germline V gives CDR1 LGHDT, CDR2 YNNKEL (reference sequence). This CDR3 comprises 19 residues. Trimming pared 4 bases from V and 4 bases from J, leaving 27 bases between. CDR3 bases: TGTGCCAGCAGCCTCGCTTCTCCCGGGACATCGTTTAGAGCAGATACGCAGTATTTT. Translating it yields CASSLASPGTSFRADTQYF.

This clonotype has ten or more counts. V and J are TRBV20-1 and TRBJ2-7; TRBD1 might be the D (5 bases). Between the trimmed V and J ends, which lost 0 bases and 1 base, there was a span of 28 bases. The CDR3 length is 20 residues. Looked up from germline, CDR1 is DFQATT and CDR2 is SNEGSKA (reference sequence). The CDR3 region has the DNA TGCAGTGCTAGAGAGTACAAAAGTGGGGCCTTCCTCACAACATCCTACGAGCAGTACTTC. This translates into CSAREYKSGAFLTTSYEQYF.

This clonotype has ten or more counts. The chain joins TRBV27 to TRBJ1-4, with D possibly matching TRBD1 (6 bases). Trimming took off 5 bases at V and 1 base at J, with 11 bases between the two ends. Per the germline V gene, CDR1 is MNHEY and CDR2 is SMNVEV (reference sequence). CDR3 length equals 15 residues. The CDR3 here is CASSKGGRTNEKLFF. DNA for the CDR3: TGTGCCAGCAGTAAGGGGGGGCGAACTAATGAAAAACTGTTTTTT.

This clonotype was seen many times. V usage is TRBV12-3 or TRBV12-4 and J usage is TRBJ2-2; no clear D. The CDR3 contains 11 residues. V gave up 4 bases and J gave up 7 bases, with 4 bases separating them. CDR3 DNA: TGTGCCAGCAGTTGGGACGGGGAGCTGTTTTTT. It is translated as CASSWDGELFF.